This entry lists 14 T cell receptor beta chains sequenced from one sample in a study of response to subunit inactivated influenza vaccine. TCRdb processed the RT-PCR reads anew with MiXCR; each CDR3 protein has one entry. The data hold almost 250,000 distinct CDR3 sequences, with 12% observed a single time. The sequencing used non-naive T cells sorted from PBMCs, collected about 14 days before vaccination. The receptor source for this set is a man aged 50 or older who received an inactivated influenza vaccine.

This clonotype was counted many times. The rearrangement links TRBV27 to TRBJ2-3; possible D gene TRBD1, 5 bases. Germline CDR1 MNHEY, CDR2 SMNVEV (reference sequence). The CDR3 is 13 amino acids. The ends were cut back, 10 bases at V and 2 bases at J, with 13 bases in the middle. CDR3 DNA: TGTGCCACCGGACATCATTCCACAGATACGCAGTATTTT. Translation gives CATGHHSTDTQYF.

This rearrangement joins TRBV20-1 to TRBJ2-5, with TRBD1 as a possible D gene (5 bases). V was trimmed by 6 bases and J by 7 bases, leaving 15 bases between them. Germline V gene lookup returns CDR1 DFQATT and CDR2 SNEGSKA (reference sequence). The CDR3 totals 12 residues. CDR3 in amino acids: CSATQGLGTQYF. The CDR3 DNA follows: TGCAGTGCCACCCAGGGCCTAGGGACCCAGTACTTC.

This clonotype was counted ten times or more. CDR3 residues: CASSQTSGRALDTQYF. The CDR3 nucleotides read TGCGCCAGCAGCCAGACTAGCGGGAGGGCCTTAGATACGCAGTATTTT. The chain has TRBV5-1 and TRBJ2-3, with 14 nucleotides matching TRBD2. CDR3 length: 16 amino acids. Germline V gene lookup returns CDR1 SGHRS and CDR2 YFSETQ. With V trimmed by 4 bases and J by 5 bases, 6 bases remained unmatched.

This clonotype was found a few times. CDR3 residues: CASRFTGDWEQYF. The CDR3 nucleotides are TGTGCCAGCAGGTTTACAGGGGATTGGGAGCAGTACTTC. The chain has TRBV6-2 or TRBV6-3 and TRBJ2-7, with TRBD1 matching over 7 bases. V was pared by 6 bases and J by 7 bases, with 9 bases of the junction left unmatched. CDR3 length: 13 amino acids. CDR1 and CDR2 from the germline V gene are MNHEY and SVGEGT.

This clonotype was counted ten times or more. The chain uses TRBV20-1 and TRBJ2-3; D gene unclear. There are 12 residues in the CDR3. Germline lookup yields CDR1 DFQATT and CDR2 SNEGSKA (reference sequence). The V and J ends lost 3 bases and 2 bases respectively, with 6 bases between them. In DNA form, the CDR3 reads TGCAGTGCTAGGGTAGACACAGATACGCAGTATTTT. This encodes CSARVDTDTQYF.

This clonotype was seen many times. The J gene is TRBJ1-4, the V gene TRBV20-1; 10 bases fit TRBD1. The V segment lost 4 bases and the J segment 10 bases; nucleotides outside the gene matches: 9. Germline V lookup: CDR1 DFQATT, CDR2 SNEGSKA (reference sequence). The CDR3 consists of 14 residues. The CDR3 here is CSAINRDRGRKLFF. DNA of the CDR3: TGCAGTGCTATTAACCGGGACAGGGGCCGAAAACTGTTTTTT.

The gene calls are TRBV6-1 and TRBJ2-1; D gene unclear. V lost 5 bases and J lost 0, with 11 bases in between. Germline values: CDR1 MNHNS, CDR2 SASEGT. There are 15 residues in the CDR3. CDR3 sequence: CASSITTSSYNEQFF. CDR3 sequence (DNA): TGTGCCAGCAGTATTACAACGAGCTCCTACAATGAGCAGTTCTTC.

The J gene is TRBJ2-7, the V gene TRBV6-2 or TRBV6-3; a weak D match, TRBD1 (6 bases). CDR1 is MNHEY and CDR2 is SVGEGT in the germline V gene. This CDR3 has 14 residues. Between the trimmed V and J ends, which lost 5 bases and 2 bases, there was a span of 13 bases. The CDR3 DNA sequence: TGTGCCAGCAGTCACAACAGGGCTCCCTACGAGCAGTACTTC. It encodes CASSHNRAPYEQYF.

In this sample, this clonotype turned up many times. This rearrangement joins TRBV5-5 to TRBJ2-3; unclear D gene. The length of the CDR3 is 15 residues. V was pared by 0 bases and J by 0 bases, with 8 bases between. Germline loops: CDR1 SGHKS, CDR2 YYEKEE (reference sequence). The CDR3 DNA is TGTGCCAGCAGCTTGGCCTTGGACAGCACAGATACGCAGTATTTT. Protein sequence: CASSLALDSTDTQYF. Full variable domain (rest looked up from reference TRBV5-5 and TRBJ2-3): DAGVTQSPTHLIKTRGQQVTLRCSPISGHKSVSWYQQVLGQGPQFIFQYYEKEERGRGNFPDRFSARQFPNYSSELNVNALLLGDSALYLCASSLALDSTDTQYFGPGTRLTVL.

This clonotype showed up just a few times. This chain joins TRBV10-3 and TRBJ2-1; TRBD2 agrees at 8 bases. This CDR3 comprises 13 residues. The trim removed 6 bases at V and 13 bases at J, leaving 11 bases unmatched. Per the germline V gene, CDR1 is ENHRY and CDR2 is SYGVKD. The CDR3 coding sequence is TGTGCCATCAGGGTTAGCGGGGAAGACCCCCAGTTCTTC. Protein: CAIRVSGEDPQFF.

The sample holds a few counts of this clonotype. The V gene is TRBV12-3 or TRBV12-4, the J gene TRBJ1-4; D unclear. With 2 bases removed from V and 10 bases from J, the gap between germline ends came to 17 bases. The CDR3 totals 15 residues. CDR3 sequence reads: CASSLSRILRGKLFF. In DNA form, the CDR3 reads TGTGCCAGCAGTTTAAGTAGAATACTTCGGGGAAAACTGTTTTTT.

A few counts support this clonotype. The chain has TRBV20-1 and TRBJ2-2; 9 positions agree with TRBD1. The CDR3 runs 14 residues. The V gene's germline CDR1 is DFQATT and CDR2 SNEGSKA (reference sequence). V trimming: 4 bases; J trimming: 4 bases; junction bases outside the gene matches: 4. The CDR3 protein is CSANDRGSTGELFF. The CDR3 region has the DNA TGCAGTGCTAACGACAGGGGGTCCACCGGGGAGCTGTTTTTT.

This clonotype was seen a few times. The rearrangement uses TRBV7-2 and TRBJ2-7; a weak D match, TRBD2 (5 bases). The CDR3 runs 15 residues. Germline V gives CDR1 SGHTA, CDR2 FQGNSA. V dropped 5 bases and J dropped 2 bases, with 16 bases sitting between them. CDR3 protein: CASSMDSIAPYEQYF. DNA of the CDR3: TGTGCCAGCAGCATGGACTCCATCGCCCCCTACGAGCAGTACTTC.

The chain combines TRBV20-1 with TRBJ1-1; no definite D call. Germline V lookup: CDR1 DFQATT, CDR2 SNEGSKA (reference sequence). This CDR3 spans 13 amino acids. In nucleotides, the CDR3 is TGCAGGACCCTGGGAGTTTTGGACACTGAAGCTTTCTTT. Protein: CRTLGVLDTEAFF.